The rows below give T cell receptor beta chains drawn from one sample of a study of shared clonotypes between healthy human individuals. Only in-frame clones appear in the TCRdb table, and some are missing; sequencing was by immunoSEQ multiplex PCR. The profile shows hundreds of thousands of clones, around 79% of them singletons. Sequenced sample: PBMCs. The receptors stem from a woman aged 40 to 55 in good health. Some clones in this sample may be carry-over from other donors' samples. Each CDR3 is given with its conserved first and last residue. The D gene is left open where the match is weak. The size of a clone is reported for some rows only, either as once, few or many, or as a class for expanded clones.

j_gene | d_gene | v_gene | abundance | CDR3nt | CDR3aa
TRBJ2-5 | . | TRBV28 | . | TGTGCCAGCAGACCTAGGGGGACGGAGGAGACCCAGTACTTC | CASRPRGTEETQYF
TRBJ2-7 | TRBD2 | TRBV5-1 | . | TGCGCCAGCAGCTTGGGCGGGGGGGCCAGCTCCTACGAGCAGTACTTC | CASSLGGGASSYEQYF
TRBJ2-3 | TRBD1 | TRBV13 | once | TGTGCCAGCAGCTACGGACAGGAAGGGGCATATACGCAGTATTTT | CASSYGQEGAYTQYF
TRBJ1-1 | . | TRBV2 | . | TGTGCCAGCAGTGAGCTGCTAACTGAAGCTTTCTTT | CASSELLTEAFF
TRBJ2-7 | TRBD1 | TRBV11-2 | . | TGTGCCAGCGCGACGACCAGGGGGCCCTACGAGCAGTACTTC | CASATTRGPYEQYF
TRBJ1-1 | TRBD1 | TRBV6-1 | many | TGTGCCAGCAGGGATCGAGACAGGGTTGAAGCTTTCTTT | CASRDRDRVEAFF
TRBJ2-7 | TRBD1 | TRBV4-1 | once | TGCGCCAGCAGCCAATCGGACAGGGGACTTTCCTACGAGCAGTACTTC | CASSQSDRGLSYEQYF
TRBJ2-7 | . | TRBV15 | . | TGTGCCACCAGCAGAGATCTGGCAGGGAGAGCCTACGAGCAGTACTTC | CATSRDLAGRAYEQYF
TRBJ2-7 | TRBD1 | TRBV7-2 | once | TGTGCCAGCAGCCGGGACAGGGGGAACGAGCAGTACTTC | CASSRDRGNEQYF
TRBJ2-3 | . | TRBV30 | . | TGTGCCTGGAGTGTAAAAGGAAGCACAGATACGCAGTATTTT | CAWSVKGSTDTQYF
TRBJ2-2 | . | TRBV2 | . | TGTGCCAGCTGGACGACGGCCGGGGAGCTGTTTTTT | CASWTTAGELFF
TRBJ1-3 | . | TRBV7-9 | . | TGTGCCAGCAGCTCAGGGAACACCATATATTTT | CASSSGNTIYF
TRBJ2-1 | TRBD1 | TRBV19 | . | TGTGCCAGTAGTTTACCCGGGACAGGGTCCAATGAGCAGTTCTTC | CASSLPGTGSNEQFF
TRBJ2-7 | . | TRBV6-1 | . | TGTGCCAGCACCTTGGGGGCCGGTCAGTACTTC | CASTLGAGQYF
TRBJ2-3 | TRBD1 | TRBV18 | . | TGTGCCAGCTGCAAAGGGGGCGTAGATACGCAGTATTTT | CASCKGGVDTQYF
TRBJ2-2 | TRBD1 | TRBV6-4 | . | TGTGCCAGCAGTGACAAGGGACAGGGATTCTCCGGGGAGCTGTTTTTT | CASSDKGQGFSGELFF
TRBJ1-4 | TRBD1 | TRBV7-8 | . | TGTGCCAGCAGCCTAGGGACAGAACTGTTTTTT | CASSLGTELFF
TRBJ1-3 | . | TRBV19 | . | TGTGCCACTGAGGGCCTCAGCTCTGGAAACACCATATATTTT | CATEGLSSGNTIYF
TRBJ2-7 | TRBD2 | TRBV18 | once | TGTGCCAGCTCATGGACTAGCGGAACAGACGAGCAGTACTTC | CASSWTSGTDEQYF
TRBJ1-2 | . | TRBV7-9 | once | TGTGCCAGCAGCTTACAGGGGCTTAGTGGCTACACCTTC | CASSLQGLSGYTF
TRBJ2-7 | . | TRBV7-9 | . | TGTGCCAGCAGCTTAGCGTTCGGGTTCCCCGAGCAGTACTTC | CASSLAFGFPEQYF
TRBJ2-4 | . | TRBV15 | . | TGTGCCACCAGCAGAGATCTTTCGGAGGGGGGGAACATTCAGTACTTC | CATSRDLSEGGNIQYF
TRBJ1-1 | . | TRBV11-3 | . | TGTGCCAGCAGGGCTGCCACGGACACTGAAGCTTTCTTT | CASRAATDTEAFF
TRBJ1-1 | . | TRBV11-2 | . | TGTGCCAGCAGCCTCGTGACGAACACTGAAGCTTTCTTT | CASSLVTNTEAFF
TRBJ2-1 | . | TRBV16 | . | TGTGCCAGCAGCCGGGCTATTTACAATGAGCAGTTCTTC | CASSRAIYNEQFF
TRBJ2-7 | . | TRBV9 | . | TGTGCCAGCAGCGTAGACTGGGCCTCCTACGAGCAGTACTTC | CASSVDWASYEQYF
TRBJ2-7 | . | TRBV7-2 | . | TGTGCCAGCAGCTCAGATAGGGCAGGAGCCTACGAGCAGTACTTC | CASSSDRAGAYEQYF
TRBJ2-7 | . | TRBV27 | many | TGTGCCAGCATCGTGGGAGTTTACGAGCAGTACTTC | CASIVGVYEQYF
TRBJ2-2 | TRBD2 | TRBV4-1 | many | TGCGCCTCCCGGGGGGCGGGAGGGCCTGACGGGGAGCTGTTTTTT | CASRGAGGPDGELFF
TRBJ2-6 | . | TRBV5-5 | many | TGTGCCAGCAGCTTGGTGTGGGGGCGTGGGGCCAACGTCCTGACTTTC | CASSLVWGRGANVLTF
TRBJ2-7 | TRBD2 | TRBV5-4 | . | TGTGCCAGCAGCCCTGGACTAGCGGGAGACTACGAGCAGTACTTC | CASSPGLAGDYEQYF
TRBJ2-1 | TRBD1 | TRBV6-1 | . | TGTGCCAGCAGCTTCCTGGAGACAGGGACGCTTGAGCAGTTCTTC | CASSFLETGTLEQFF
TRBJ1-4 | TRBD1 | TRBV5-4 | . | TGTGCCTGGACAACGGGACAGAGCAATGAAAAACTGTTTTTT | CAWTTGQSNEKLFF
TRBJ2-2 | . | TRBV25-1 | few | TGTGCCAGCAGTGTGGGGAGCTCCGGCGGGGAGCTGTTTTTT | CASSVGSSGGELFF
TRBJ2-7 | . | TRBV30 | once | TGTGCCTGGAGTGTCACATCTTACGAGCAGTACTTC | CAWSVTSYEQYF
TRBJ2-7 | . | TRBV9 | . | TGTGCCAGCAGCGTCCGGACCCAGGGCGAGCAGTACTTC | CASSVRTQGEQYF
TRBJ2-7 | TRBD2 | TRBV7-6 | . | TGTGCCAGCAGCCAAACTAGCGGGAGCCACGGGGTGCAGTACTTC | CASSQTSGSHGVQYF
TRBJ2-7 | TRBD2 | TRBV28 | medium-sized | TGTGCCAGCAGTTTAAGTCCTAGCGGGAGCTACGAGCAGTACTTC | CASSLSPSGSYEQYF
TRBJ1-2 | . | TRBV27 | . | TGTGCCAGCAGTTCAACGGGATTTTCTGGCTACACCTTC | CASSSTGFSGYTF
TRBJ2-1 | TRBD2 | TRBV6-4 | once | TGTGCCAGCAGTGACGTAGCGGGAGGGGATCACAATGAGCAGTTCTTC | CASSDVAGGDHNEQFF
TRBJ2-3 | . | TRBV11-2 | . | TGTGCCAGCAGCTTAGACAGTCTGACAAATACGCAGTATTTT | CASSLDSLTNTQYF
TRBJ2-4 | . | TRBV5-1 | . | TGCGCCTCCTCGATAGTAGGGCCGGCGGACATTCAGTACTTC | CASSIVGPADIQYF